These T cell receptor beta chains were read from a single sample in a study of PD-1 blockade in classical Hodgkin lymphoma. Using immunoSEQ multiplex PCR, the repertoire was profiled, and TCRdb retains in-frame clones only, with some absent. This sample has around 26,000 clones, with about 76% found just once. This specimen consisted of peripheral blood mononuclear cells (PBMCs), obtained before the second cycle of nivolumab. Receptors originate from a human donor with classical Hodgkin lymphoma. The CDR3 runs from the conserved cysteine through the conserved F or W. The order of the fields is J gene, D gene, clone size, V gene, CDR3 DNA, CDR3 protein. A D gene is named only where the DNA matches it firmly. For some rows the clone size is stated as once, few or many, or as a class when expanded; others skip it.

J: TRBJ2-7; D: -; size: -; V: TRBV10-1; DNA: TGCGCCAGCAGTGTAACTTTTCTGGACGAGCAGTACTTC; CDR3: CASSVTFLDEQYF
J: TRBJ2-7; D: -; size: -; V: TRBV5-5; DNA: TGTGCCAGCAGCTTTTCGGGGGATTTGGGTGGCTACGAGCAGTACTTC; CDR3: CASSFSGDLGGYEQYF
J: TRBJ1-6; D: TRBD1; size: -; V: TRBV7-6; DNA: TGTGCCAGCAGCTCAGGACAGGGTTTGAATTCACCCCTCCACTTT; CDR3: CASSSGQGLNSPLHF
J: TRBJ2-1; D: TRBD2; size: -; V: TRBV7-2; DNA: TGTGCCAGCAGCTCCTATAGCGGGGGCTACAATGAGCAGTTCTTC; CDR3: CASSSYSGGYNEQFF
J: TRBJ1-1; D: -; size: -; V: TRBV6-5; DNA: TGTGCCAGCAGTTACTCGCTTCCGGGGACTGAAGCTTTCTTT; CDR3: CASSYSLPGTEAFF
J: TRBJ1-1; D: -; size: -; V: TRBV29-1; DNA: TGCAGCGCCGGCGGGGGGATGAACACTGAAGCTTTCTTT; CDR3: CSAGGGMNTEAFF
J: TRBJ2-1; D: TRBD1; size: -; V: TRBV4-2; DNA: TGTGCCAGCAGCCAAGAGGACAGGGTCAATGAGCAGTTCTTC; CDR3: CASSQEDRVNEQFF
J: TRBJ1-6; D: -; size: -; V: TRBV30; DNA: TGTGCCTGGAAAGACAACCAGGGGCGTAATTCACCCCTCCACTTT; CDR3: CAWKDNQGRNSPLHF
J: TRBJ2-2; D: TRBD1; size: -; V: TRBV12-5; DNA: TGTGCTAGTGGTTTCCACCGGGACAGGGTAGAGGGCGGGGAGCTGTTTTTT; CDR3: CASGFHRDRVEGGELFF
J: TRBJ2-3; D: -; size: -; V: TRBV5-4; DNA: TGTGCCAGCAGCTTTGGGGGCCCTAGCACAGATACGCAGTATTTT; CDR3: CASSFGGPSTDTQYF
J: TRBJ1-1; D: -; size: -; V: TRBV9; DNA: TGTGCCAGCAGCGTAGGACACACTGAAGCTTTCTTT; CDR3: CASSVGHTEAFF
J: TRBJ2-2; D: TRBD1; size: -; V: TRBV19; DNA: TGTGCCAGTAGTACAAGACAGGGGGCGCCCCCCGGGGAGCTGTTTTTT; CDR3: CASSTRQGAPPGELFF
J: TRBJ2-5; D: -; size: -; V: TRBV4-1; DNA: TGCGCCAGCAGCCAAGAAGGAGGGGGCGAGGAGACCCAGTACTTC; CDR3: CASSQEGGGEETQYF
J: TRBJ2-7; D: TRBD2; size: -; V: TRBV10-3; DNA: TGTGCCGCCCAGCGCGGGGGGCTCAACGAGCAGTACTTC; CDR3: CAAQRGGLNEQYF
J: TRBJ2-2; D: TRBD1; size: -; V: TRBV7-9; DNA: TGTGCCAGCAGCTTAGAGGACAGGGGTACCGGGGAGCTGTTTTTT; CDR3: CASSLEDRGTGELFF
J: TRBJ1-5; D: TRBD1; size: -; V: TRBV28; DNA: TGTGCCAGCAGGGATTGGGACAGTCTGTTGGCCCAGCATTTT; CDR3: CASRDWDSLLAQHF
J: TRBJ1-4; D: -; size: -; V: TRBV2; DNA: TGTGCCAGCAGTGTGGGCAGTAATGAAAAACTGTTTTTT; CDR3: CASSVGSNEKLFF
J: TRBJ2-7; D: -; size: few; V: TRBV2; DNA: TGTGCCAGCAGTGAAGACGCGGTTGGGTCCTACGAGCAGTACTTC; CDR3: CASSEDAVGSYEQYF
J: TRBJ1-2; D: TRBD1; size: -; V: TRBV28; DNA: TGTGCCAGCAGTCCCGGTCCCGGGACAGCCTATGGCTACACCTTC; CDR3: CASSPGPGTAYGYTF
J: TRBJ2-7; D: -; size: -; V: TRBV25-1; DNA: TGTGCCAGCAGTGAACAGGGGCGAAACTACGAGCAGTACTTC; CDR3: CASSEQGRNYEQYF
J: TRBJ2-2; D: TRBD2; size: -; V: TRBV19; DNA: TGTGCCAGTAGTATGGGAGCGGGGTCGTTCGGGGAGCTGTTTTTT; CDR3: CASSMGAGSFGELFF
J: TRBJ2-7; D: -; size: -; V: TRBV11-2; DNA: TGTGCCAGCAGCTTAGATAGTACGTACGAGCAGTACTTC; CDR3: CASSLDSTYEQYF
J: TRBJ1-1; D: -; size: -; V: TRBV5-1; DNA: TGCGCCAGCAGACGGGACCCGACAGTGAACACTGAAGCTTTCTTT; CDR3: CASRRDPTVNTEAFF
J: TRBJ2-4; D: -; size: -; V: TRBV5-1; DNA: TGCGCCAGCAGCGAGGGGATCCAGAGGAACATTCAGTACTTC; CDR3: CASSEGIQRNIQYF
J: TRBJ2-3; D: -; size: -; V: TRBV9; DNA: TGTGCCAGCAGCGCAGGTCCTCCGGGAGGCACAGATACGCAGTATTTT; CDR3: CASSAGPPGGTDTQYF
J: TRBJ2-3; D: -; size: -; V: TRBV6-1; DNA: TGTGCCAGCAGTTCAATAACAGATACGCAGTATTTT; CDR3: CASSSITDTQYF
J: TRBJ2-7; D: -; size: -; V: TRBV27; DNA: TGTGCCAGCAGTCCCGACGAACAGGGTACCTACGAGCAGTACTTC; CDR3: CASSPDEQGTYEQYF
J: TRBJ2-7; D: -; size: -; V: TRBV29-1; DNA: TGCAGCGTCGGGGGAACCTACTACGAGCAGTACTTC; CDR3: CSVGGTYYEQYF
J: TRBJ2-3; D: TRBD1; size: -; V: TRBV6-5; DNA: TGTGCCAGCAGTTTCTCGGGACAGGGGGCAACAGATACGCAGTATTTT; CDR3: CASSFSGQGATDTQYF
J: TRBJ2-2; D: TRBD1; size: -; V: TRBV10-3; DNA: TGTGCCATCAGGCCCGGGACAGGGAACACCGGGGAGCTGTTTTTT; CDR3: CAIRPGTGNTGELFF
J: TRBJ1-6; D: TRBD1; size: -; V: TRBV27; DNA: TGTGCCAGCACGCAAGATTCCAGGGGGCTAAGGAATAATTCACCCCTCCACTTT; CDR3: CASTQDSRGLRNNSPLHF
J: TRBJ2-5; D: -; size: -; V: TRBV11-2; DNA: TGTGCCAGCAGCGCAGCTACCCAGATAGAGACCCAGTACTTC; CDR3: CASSAATQIETQYF
J: TRBJ2-1; D: -; size: once; V: TRBV5-1; DNA: TGCGCCAGCAGCTTTGGTGGGGCAGGCGTCTCCTACAATGAGCAGTTCTTC; CDR3: CASSFGGAGVSYNEQFF
J: TRBJ2-7; D: TRBD1; size: -; V: TRBV10-3; DNA: TGTGCCATCAGCCCCAGACAGGGACCACCCTACGAGCAGTACTTC; CDR3: CAISPRQGPPYEQYF
J: TRBJ2-2; D: TRBD1; size: -; V: TRBV7-9; DNA: TGTGCCAGCAGCTCCAAAGGGGGGACAGGGGGCTTCACCGGGGAGCTGTTTTTT; CDR3: CASSSKGGTGGFTGELFF
J: TRBJ1-1; D: -; size: -; V: TRBV2; DNA: TGTGCCAGCAGTGAAGCAGGGCTAAGGACGAACACTGAAGCTTTCTTT; CDR3: CASSEAGLRTNTEAFF
J: TRBJ1-1; D: -; size: -; V: TRBV5-1; DNA: TGCGCCAGCAGCCCTGTGGGCTGGTCCTTGAACACTGAAGCTTTCTTT; CDR3: CASSPVGWSLNTEAFF
J: TRBJ2-5; D: -; size: -; V: TRBV4-1; DNA: TGCGCCAGCAGCCAAGATCCTCTGGGGGGACTGGGTCAAGAGACCCAGTACTTC; CDR3: CASSQDPLGGLGQETQYF
J: TRBJ2-3; D: -; size: -; V: TRBV6-5; DNA: TGTGCCAGCAGTTACGGCTCTAGGGACACAGATACGCAGTATTTT; CDR3: CASSYGSRDTDTQYF
J: TRBJ2-7; D: TRBD1; size: once; V: TRBV6-1; DNA: TGTGCCAGCAAACTGTCGGGACAGGGGCTATACGAGCAGTACTTC; CDR3: CASKLSGQGLYEQYF
J: TRBJ1-6; D: TRBD1; size: -; V: TRBV5-6; DNA: TGTGCCAGCAGCTCCCGACAGGGTAATTCACCCCTCCACTTT; CDR3: CASSSRQGNSPLHF
J: TRBJ2-7; D: TRBD2; size: few; V: TRBV30; DNA: TGTGCCTGGAGTAGGGAAGCGGGGTACGAGCAGTACTTC; CDR3: CAWSREAGYEQYF
J: TRBJ1-1; D: -; size: -; V: TRBV6-5; DNA: TGTGCCAGCAGTTATCGGGGGGTTGTGAGTACTGAAGCTTTCTTT; CDR3: CASSYRGVVSTEAFF
J: TRBJ2-1; D: TRBD2; size: -; V: TRBV27; DNA: TGTGCCAGCAGTTTAAGTACTAGCGGGAACCACCGGGAGCAGTTCTTC; CDR3: CASSLSTSGNHREQFF
J: TRBJ2-3; D: -; size: -; V: TRBV9; DNA: TGTGCCAGCAGCGTAGGCGGGCAGGGATACACAGATACGCAGTATTTT; CDR3: CASSVGGQGYTDTQYF
J: TRBJ2-1; D: -; size: -; V: TRBV2; DNA: TGTGCCAGCAGTGAAGGTTTCGGTATGGGGGTCTCCTACAATGAGCAGTTCTTC; CDR3: CASSEGFGMGVSYNEQFF